The rows below give T cell receptor beta chains drawn from one sample of a study of T cells in Graves' hyperthyroidism and ophthalmopathy. TCRdb called the multiplex PCR reads again in MiXCR, with one record for every CDR3 protein. The repertoire holds approximately 600,000 distinct CDR3 sequences, roughly 15% seen once, with 3.8% in the top ten. The sample was blood. These TCRs come from a young woman with Graves' hyperthyroidism. The CDR3 runs from the conserved cysteine through the conserved F or W. Each record gives: J gene, clone size, D gene, V gene, CDR3 DNA, CDR3 protein. D genes are given only for firm matches. Part of the rows lack a size; the others show once, few, many or a class for expanded clones.

TRBJ1-1 | many | - | TRBV7-2 | TGTGCCAGCAAAACAGGGAGGCCCACTGAAGCTTTCTTT | CASKTGRPTEAFF
TRBJ1-5 | many | - | TRBV7-2 | TGTGCCAGCAGCCCGACCTTAAATAGCAATCAGCCCCAGCATTTT | CASSPTLNSNQPQHF
TRBJ2-1 | many | TRBD2 | TRBV5-1 | TGCGCCAGCAGCTGGACTAGCGGGAGCCCCTACAATGAGCAGTTCTTC | CASSWTSGSPYNEQFF
TRBJ2-3 | few | TRBD2 | TRBV29-1 | TGCAGCGTTGCAGGGCTAGCGGGAGGTGGTAGCACAGATACGCAGTATTTT | CSVAGLAGGGSTDTQYF
TRBJ2-3 | many | TRBD2 | TRBV6-1 | TGTGCCAGCAGACGGACTAGGGATGGTTCGCAGTATTTT | CASRRTRDGSQYF
TRBJ1-1 | few | - | TRBV19 | TGTGCCAGTAGTCCCCTCTCGACGGTGTTGGGATCGATCACTGAAGCTTTCTTT | CASSPLSTVLGSITEAFF
TRBJ2-2 | - | - | TRBV12-3/TRBV12-4 | TGTGCCAGCAGTTTATCAGAACCCGGGGAGCTGTTTTTT | CASSLSEPGELFF
TRBJ2-1 | - | - | TRBV5-5 | TGTGCCAGCAGCTTTTTGATTAGCGTGAGCTCCTACAATGAGCAGTTCTTC | CASSFLISVSSYNEQFF
TRBJ2-2 | - | - | TRBV7-9 | TGTGCCAGCAGCCTCGACCTGAACACCGGGGAGCTGTTTTTT | CASSLDLNTGELFF
TRBJ1-5 | - | TRBD1 | TRBV6-1 | TGTGCCGTAAAACAGGGGAGCGGGCAGCCCCAGCATTTT | CAVKQGSGQPQHF
TRBJ2-2 | many | - | TRBV6-2/TRBV6-3 | TGTGCCAGCAAACGGCCTATAACCGGGGAGCTGTTTTTT | CASKRPITGELFF
TRBJ2-1 | - | - | TRBV19 | TGTGCCAGTAGTATAAGGGGGGGGGAGCAGTTCTTC | CASSIRGGEQFF
TRBJ2-7 | few | - | TRBV30 | TGTGCCTGGAGTGGTGGTGGGGGCGAGCAGTACTTC | CAWSGGGGEQYF
TRBJ2-7 | - | TRBD2 | TRBV7-8 | TGTGCCAGCAGCTCGGGACTAGCGGGAGGCGCCCGGGAGCAGTACTTC | CASSSGLAGGAREQYF
TRBJ1-1 | many | - | TRBV7-8 | TGTGCCAGCAGCCTAAACAAGAACACTGAAGCTTTCTTT | CASSLNKNTEAFF
TRBJ1-1 | many | - | TRBV6-5 | TGTGCCAGCAGTTACTCTGGTTTTTCGAACACTGAAGCTTTCTTT | CASSYSGFSNTEAFF
TRBJ1-2 | many | - | TRBV7-2 | TGTGCCAGCAGCCGCCGGCAGTTCGAGGGGGGCTACACCTTC | CASSRRQFEGGYTF
TRBJ1-2 | many | - | TRBV5-1 | TGCGCCAGCAGCCTACGCGGGGTCAACTATGGCTACACCTTC | CASSLRGVNYGYTF
TRBJ1-2 | few | - | TRBV3-1 | TGTGCCAGCAGCCAAGGCCAAGGGGCCCTAGGGAATAACTATGGCTACACCTTC | CASSQGQGALGNNYGYTF
TRBJ2-1 | - | TRBD2 | TRBV19 | TGTGCCAGTAGTATAACGGCTAGCGGGAGTATGAATGAGCAGTTCTTC | CASSITASGSMNEQFF
TRBJ1-2 | many | - | TRBV13 | TGTGCCAGCAGCGACTCCATGCCGGCCGGGGGGCGCAGCCCGTACACCTTC | CASSDSMPAGGRSPYTF
TRBJ2-7 | many | TRBD2 | TRBV11-1 | TGTGCCAGCAGCTTAGCAGGAGCGGGATTCACCTACGAGCAGTACTTC | CASSLAGAGFTYEQYF
TRBJ2-1 | many | - | TRBV7-3 | TGTGCCAGCAGCGCGTCTAGATACAATGAGCAGTTCTTC | CASSASRYNEQFF
TRBJ1-2 | few | TRBD1 | TRBV2 | TGTGCCAGCAGTGACAGGGACAGGGGCGAGGGTGGCTACACCTTC | CASSDRDRGEGGYTF
TRBJ2-2 | - | - | TRBV6-1 | TGTGCCAGTCGGTTTCGTGGAAACACCGGGGAGCTGTTTTTT | CASRFRGNTGELFF
TRBJ1-5 | many | - | TRBV2 | TGTGCCAGCAGTGAATACCATTTAAATCAGCCCCAGCATTTT | CASSEYHLNQPQHF
TRBJ2-7 | many | TRBD2 | TRBV3-1 | TGTGCCAGCAGCCAACAACTAGCGGCAGAGCAGTACTTC | CASSQQLAAEQYF
TRBJ2-1 | - | TRBD2 | TRBV20-1 | TGCAGTGCTGCAGGGCGGACTAGCGGGCTCAATGAGCAGTTCTTC | CSAAGRTSGLNEQFF
TRBJ2-7 | many | TRBD2 | TRBV2 | TGTGCCAGCAGTGAGGGGACTAGCGGGACCTACGAGCAGTACTTC | CASSEGTSGTYEQYF
TRBJ2-1 | few | - | TRBV5-6 | TGTGCCAGCAGCTTGGGTCGGGCTATGGCCTACAATGAGCAGTTCTTC | CASSLGRAMAYNEQFF
TRBJ2-7 | few | - | TRBV6-6 | TGTGCCAGCAGTTACTCAACGGGACGGGGCGACGAGCAGTACTTC | CASSYSTGRGDEQYF
TRBJ2-7 | few | - | TRBV4-1 | TGCGCCAGCAGCCAAGGAAACAGCGACGAGCAGTACTTC | CASSQGNSDEQYF
TRBJ2-3 | - | - | TRBV12-3/TRBV12-4 | TGTGCCAGCAGTCTTCGGGCCTTACTCGACACAGATACGCAGTATTTT | CASSLRALLDTDTQYF
TRBJ2-5 | few | - | TRBV4-2 | TGTGCCAGCAGCCAATCGCAGGGCGGAGGTGAGACCCAGTACTTC | CASSQSQGGGETQYF
TRBJ2-1 | many | TRBD2 | TRBV13 | TGTGCCAGCAGTCCATCCGGGACTAAGGGGAACAATGAGCAGTTCTTC | CASSPSGTKGNNEQFF
TRBJ2-7 | many | TRBD1 | TRBV7-2 | TGTGCCAGCAGCTACTCCGGGACAGGGAGGTACGAGCAGTACTTC | CASSYSGTGRYEQYF